This is a list of T cell receptor beta chains from one sample in a study of cytotoxic CD8 clonotypes in ibrutinib-treated CLL. Only in-frame clones appear in the TCRdb table, and some are missing; sequencing was by immunoSEQ multiplex PCR. The sample contains over 100,000 clones, approximately 56% of which appear only once. The sample consisted of PBMCs, taken after 24 months of ibrutinib treatment. The source is a human donor with chronic lymphocytic leukemia. Each CDR3 is given with its conserved first and last residue. Each record gives: clone size, V gene, CDR3 protein. The size entry is marked missing in some rows and otherwise reads once, few, many or a size class.

abundance: .; v_gene: TRBV5-4; CDR3aa: CASSPRGADTQYF
abundance: .; v_gene: TRBV5-1; CDR3aa: CASSLETNRNTEAFF
abundance: .; v_gene: TRBV7-3; CDR3aa: CASSRTSGTTYNEQFF
abundance: .; v_gene: TRBV18; CDR3aa: CASSSTGTGIEQYF
abundance: .; v_gene: TRBV7-2; CDR3aa: CASSTDTVKETQYF
abundance: .; v_gene: TRBV7-2; CDR3aa: CASSFRRGGYNEQFF
abundance: .; v_gene: TRBV9; CDR3aa: CASSQSHEQYF
abundance: few; v_gene: TRBV2; CDR3aa: CASSGQGPNSNQPQHF
abundance: .; v_gene: TRBV5-6; CDR3aa: CASSFFGGAGNTIYF
abundance: .; v_gene: TRBV7-9; CDR3aa: CASSLGAGASSYEQYF
abundance: few; v_gene: TRBV6-5; CDR3aa: CASSYGGATEAFF
abundance: .; v_gene: TRBV2; CDR3aa: CASSERGQGYEQYF
abundance: few; v_gene: TRBV4-1; CDR3aa: CASSHDNGYNEQFF
abundance: .; v_gene: TRBV6-5; CDR3aa: CASRLGGANVLTF
abundance: .; v_gene: TRBV4-2; CDR3aa: CASSPGELSQETQYF
abundance: .; v_gene: TRBV25-1; CDR3aa: CASSQWTEDNYGYTF
abundance: .; v_gene: TRBV6-5; CDR3aa: CASSYLSGANVLTF
abundance: few; v_gene: TRBV27; CDR3aa: CASSLSTGFTDTQYF
abundance: few; v_gene: TRBV9; CDR3aa: CASSVDGSSPLHF
abundance: .; v_gene: TRBV11-2; CDR3aa: CASSPTDTQYF
abundance: .; v_gene: TRBV7-6; CDR3aa: CASSLGLFTEAFF
abundance: .; v_gene: TRBV14; CDR3aa: CASSQDGGLETQYF
abundance: .; v_gene: TRBV6-1; CDR3aa: CASSENPTPSYGYTF
abundance: .; v_gene: TRBV5-1; CDR3aa: CASSLGSSYNEQFF
abundance: .; v_gene: TRBV18; CDR3aa: CASLRQGENIQYF
abundance: .; v_gene: TRBV2; CDR3aa: CASNTGAEREQYF
abundance: once; v_gene: TRBV5-1; CDR3aa: CASSFSRTTNEKLFF
abundance: .; v_gene: TRBV30; CDR3aa: CAWSEDSYSPLHF
abundance: .; v_gene: TRBV7-9; CDR3aa: CASSSGQPNQPQHF
abundance: .; v_gene: TRBV11-3; CDR3aa: CASSSSRGTYEQYF
abundance: .; v_gene: TRBV5-1; CDR3aa: CASSNPQGTDTQYF
abundance: .; v_gene: TRBV7-3; CDR3aa: CASSLMGSGAGTGELFF
abundance: .; v_gene: TRBV14; CDR3aa: CASSQHRIVNTEAFF
abundance: few; v_gene: TRBV29-1; CDR3aa: CSVLGGRGLAEAFF
abundance: .; v_gene: TRBV15; CDR3aa: CATNQGAAGANVLTF
abundance: .; v_gene: TRBV5-1; CDR3aa: CASSPPVGDEQFF
abundance: .; v_gene: TRBV15; CDR3aa: CATSRDRGPRSVGELFF
abundance: .; v_gene: TRBV29-1; CDR3aa: CSVQQSLYEQYF
abundance: .; v_gene: TRBV27; CDR3aa: CASSPGLAGGLETQYF
abundance: .; v_gene: TRBV25-1; CDR3aa: CASSDPRRGSIEKLFF
abundance: .; v_gene: TRBV15; CDR3aa: CATSRGGRNTEAFF
abundance: few; v_gene: TRBV7-3; CDR3aa: CASSSPGQASGANVLTF
abundance: .; v_gene: TRBV18; CDR3aa: CASSPTIDGANEQFF
abundance: .; v_gene: TRBV15; CDR3aa: CATSRGAGSIYGYTF
abundance: .; v_gene: TRBV6-5; CDR3aa: CASSVHLNYGYTF
abundance: .; v_gene: TRBV12-5; CDR3aa: CASGPSLGDSYNSPLHF
abundance: .; v_gene: TRBV5-4; CDR3aa: CASSLRIPGNNEQFF
abundance: .; v_gene: TRBV7-3; CDR3aa: CASSDGMFSNNEQFF
abundance: .; v_gene: TRBV2; CDR3aa: CASSGTGTGYEQYF
abundance: .; v_gene: TRBV18; CDR3aa: CASSRDFAYEQYF
abundance: .; v_gene: TRBV27; CDR3aa: CASSLRITDTQYF
abundance: few; v_gene: TRBV6-5; CDR3aa: CASSYSNGGGNEQYF
abundance: once; v_gene: TRBV21-1; CDR3aa: CASSKDTESGRGETQYF